The 17 T cell receptor beta chains in this list originate from one sample, sequenced in a study of T cells after yellow fever vaccination. One entry per CDR3 protein results from TCRdb running MiXCR on the 5' RACE reads. The table includes 200,000 to 250,000 distinct CDR3 sequences, approximately 3% detected once. The sample in question was CD4+ T cells sorted from PBMCs, obtained 10 days after the yellow fever booster vaccination. The receptors were sampled from a man between 18 and 29 years old who received the YFV17D yellow fever vaccine.

This sequence joins TRBV10-2 and TRBJ1-1; D is undetermined. Trimming took 7 bases from V and 4 from J, leaving 13 bases between them. The CDR3 has 13 residues. The germline V gene has CDR1 WSHSY and CDR2 SAAADI. CDR3 amino acids: CASMRGDGTEAFF. The CDR3 DNA reads as TGCGCCAGCATGCGGGGTGATGGCACTGAAGCTTTCTTT.

The CDR3: CASSFGPGTGPSQPQHF. As DNA, the CDR3 is TGCGCCAGCAGCTTCGGCCCCGGGACAGGGCCCTCTCAGCCCCAGCATTTT. The V gene is TRBV5-1, the J gene TRBJ1-5; 9 bases are shared with TRBD1. Germline CDR1 reads SGHRS; CDR2 reads YFSETQ. The CDR3 is made up of 17 amino acids. J lost 6 bases, V lost 2 bases, and 12 bases had no gene match.

There are many counts of this clonotype. This chain uses TRBV6-1 with TRBJ1-2; D may be TRBD1 (5 bases). The CDR3 is made up of 13 amino acids. Trimming cost V 8 bases and J 3 bases, with 13 bases left between them. Germline CDR1 MNHNS, CDR2 SASEGT. The CDR3: CASLRDGDYGYTF. The CDR3 DNA is TGTGCCAGCCTCCGGGACGGAGACTATGGCTACACCTTC.

This clonotype was picked up a small number of times. This chain connects TRBV12-3 or TRBV12-4 to TRBJ2-1; TRBD2 aligns across 12 bases. V was clipped by 7 bases and J by 4 bases; unmatched bases: 11. The CDR3 totals 17 residues. The CDR3 is CASTRLAGASTYNEQFF. The CDR3 DNA reads as TGTGCCAGCACCCGACTAGCGGGGGCCTCGACTTACAATGAGCAGTTCTTC.

This clonotype was seen repeatedly, ten times or more. The gene calls are TRBV7-2 and TRBJ1-2; possible D gene TRBD1, 5 bases. With 2 bases removed from V and 7 bases from J, the gap between germline ends came to 11 bases. The CDR3 totals 13 residues. Germline V gives CDR1 SGHTA, CDR2 FQGNSA. CDR3 bases: TGTGCCAGCAGCTTAAGGGGTGAGGTTGGCTACACCTTC. As protein: CASSLRGEVGYTF.

This clonotype was picked up many times. The chain combines TRBV6-2 or TRBV6-3 with TRBJ1-2; D uncertain. The V end was cut by 2 bases, the J end by 5 bases, with 9 bases between. This CDR3 has 13 residues. Germline V gene lookup returns CDR1 MNHEY and CDR2 SVGEGT. The CDR3 sequence is CASSYPGGYGYTF. CDR3 nucleotides: TGTGCCAGCAGTTACCCCGGAGGGTATGGCTACACCTTC.

This clonotype occurred a few times. The chain carries TRBV29-1 and TRBJ1-5; 8 nucleotides match TRBD1. The CDR3 contains 14 residues. V was clipped by 4 bases and J by 5 bases; unmatched bases: 7. The V gene's germline CDR1 is SQVTM and CDR2 ANQGSEA. CDR3 residues: CSVGGTGNHQPQHF. The CDR3, as DNA: TGCAGCGTTGGCGGGACAGGTAATCATCAGCCCCAGCATTTT.

The chain couples TRBV5-5 to TRBJ2-1, with TRBD2 matching over 10 bases. With 0 bases clipped from V and 8 bases from J, the junction kept 8 bases outside the gene matches. The CDR3 runs to 16 residues. Germline V CDR1 and CDR2: SGHKS, YYEKEE (reference sequence). The chain's CDR3 is CASSLALSGGFDEQFF. The CDR3 coding sequence is TGTGCCAGCAGCTTGGCTCTTAGCGGGGGGTTCGATGAGCAGTTCTTC.

As regards this clonotype: A much more abundant neighbour one base away suggests this may be a read error. The chain is built from TRBV7-2 and TRBJ1-2; D gene uncertain. V lost 3 bases and J lost 3, with 2 bases in between. Germline V CDR1 and CDR2: SGHTA, FQGNSA. The CDR3 covers 11 residues. DNA of the CDR3: TGTGCCAGCAGCTTTTACTATGGCTACACCTTC. The encoded protein is CASSFYYGYTF.

In this sample, this clonotype turned up many times. This sequence joins TRBV5-6 and TRBJ2-1; D is undetermined. Trimming shortened V by 5 bases and J by 0 bases, and 12 bases separated the two germline ends. This CDR3 is 15 amino acids long. The germline V gene encodes CDR1 SGHDT and CDR2 YYEEEE. The CDR3 loop reads CASSDGWSSYNEQFF. CDR3 coding DNA: TGTGCCAGCAGTGATGGCTGGAGCTCCTACAATGAGCAGTTCTTC.

This clonotype occurred many times. The V gene is TRBV5-1, the J gene TRBJ1-4; TRBD1 might be the D (5 bases). V shed 0 bases and J shed 8 bases, with 14 bases lying between them. The CDR3 has 15 residues. From germline, CDR1 is SGHRS and CDR2 YFSETQ. CDR3 coding DNA: TGCGCCAGCAGCTTGGCCACGGGGGGAGGCGAAAAACTGTTTTTT. As protein: CASSLATGGGEKLFF.

Of note for this clonotype: A read error may be the cause here, since a much bigger clone is one base away. V and J are TRBV7-2 and TRBJ2-4; TRBD2 agrees at 8 bases. This CDR3 has 14 amino acids. With V trimmed by 5 bases and J by 8 bases, 8 bases remained unmatched. Germline CDR1 SGHTA, CDR2 FQGNSA. Here the CDR3 reads CASSAGLAKYIQYF. CDR3 bases: TGTGCCAGCAGCGCCGGACTAGCAAAATACATTCAGTACTTC.

Ten or more counts support this clonotype. The J gene is TRBJ1-6, the V gene TRBV5-4, with 9 bases that match TRBD1. V gave up 3 bases and J gave up 9 bases; unmatched junction bases: 4. The length of the CDR3 is 14 residues. Germline values: CDR1 SGHNT, CDR2 YYREEE (reference sequence). The CDR3, as DNA: TGTGCCAGCAGCTCGACAGGGGGGAGTTCACCCCTCCACTTT. This gives the protein CASSSTGGSSPLHF.

This clonotype was detected a few times. It is unclear where the CDR3 begins or ends on the DNA, so no DNA is shown, and the CDR3 is as TCRdb lists it. This chain joins TRBV5-1 and TRBJ2-1; TRBD2, as called in the table, went unchecked against the DNA. Germline V gives CDR1 SGHRS, CDR2 YFSETQ. The CDR3 adds up to 17 amino acids, both ends counted. CDR3 amino acids: CASILDGLAGDYNEQFF.

The rearrangement joins TRBV5-4 to TRBJ2-1; TRBD1 matches at 8 bases. Trimming cost V 6 bases and J 6 bases; bases outside gene matches: 5. Germline V gene data show CDR1 as SGHNT and CDR2 as YYREEE (reference sequence). This CDR3 has 13 amino acids. The CDR3: CASTRTGRNEQFF. CDR3 DNA: TGTGCCAGCACCCGGACAGGGCGCAATGAGCAGTTCTTC.

The gene calls are TRBV5-1 and TRBJ2-3, with D perhaps matching TRBD1 (6 bases). V was clipped by 4 bases and J by 1 base, with 13 bases between them. Germline CDR1 is SGHRS and CDR2 is YFSETQ. This CDR3 region has 15 residues. CDR3 in amino acids: CASSVQGKGTDTQYF. In DNA form, the CDR3 reads TGCGCCAGCAGCGTCCAGGGGAAGGGCACAGATACGCAGTATTTT.

This clonotype showed up many times. The genes are TRBV11-2 and TRBJ2-2; no reliable D call. V was trimmed by 2 bases and J by 4 bases, leaving 5 bases between them. The CDR3 covers 13 residues. Germline CDR1 reads SGHAT; CDR2 reads FQNNGV. For the CDR3, the DNA is TGTGCCAGCAGCTTACTCACCACCGGGGAGCTGTTTTTT. Translation gives CASSLLTTGELFF.